The clone carrying this T cell receptor beta chain was counted a single time. The sample contains more than one DNA sequence encoding this CDR3. CD45RO-negative cells were positively selected for CCR7, leaving out terminally differentiated effector memory CD45RA+ cells. Original methodology: As immunoSEQ supplied junction-only sequences (without quality scores), filtering differed. This table comes from immunoSEQ multiplex PCR, and its TCRdb copy is limited to in-frame clones, with some not included. V and J calls and clone size follow that table, whereas D and trimming were derived from the DNA. In the table there are nearly 2 million clones, about 95% of which are singletons. This record comes from a study of shared clonotypes between healthy human individuals. Specimen: naive CD8+ T cells sorted from blood. The TCR was taken from a man between 18 and 35 years old in good health.

The CDR3 bases are TGTGCCAGCAGTATGACGGTGAACACTGAAGCTTTCTTT. This translates into CASSMTVNTEAFF. The rearrangement uses TRBV9 and TRBJ1-1; D gene uncertain. CDR1 and CDR2 (germline): SGDLS, YYNGEE. V lost 5 bases and J 0 bases, leaving 8 bases between the germline ends. The CDR3 runs to 13 residues.